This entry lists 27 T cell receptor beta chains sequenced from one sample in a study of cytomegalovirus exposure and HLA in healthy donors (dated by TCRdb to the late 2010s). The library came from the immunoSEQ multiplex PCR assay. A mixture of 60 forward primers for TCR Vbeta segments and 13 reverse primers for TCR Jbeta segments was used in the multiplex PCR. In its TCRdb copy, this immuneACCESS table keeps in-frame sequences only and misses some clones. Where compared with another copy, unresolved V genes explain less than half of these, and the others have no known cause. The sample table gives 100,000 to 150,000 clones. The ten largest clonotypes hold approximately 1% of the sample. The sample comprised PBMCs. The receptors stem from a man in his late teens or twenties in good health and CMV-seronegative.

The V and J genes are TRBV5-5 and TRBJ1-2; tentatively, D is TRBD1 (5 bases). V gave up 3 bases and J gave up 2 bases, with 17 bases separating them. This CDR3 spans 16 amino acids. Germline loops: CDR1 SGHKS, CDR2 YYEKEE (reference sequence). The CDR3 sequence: CASSSTGAQPNYGYTF. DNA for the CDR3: TGTGCCAGCAGCTCGACTGGGGCGCAGCCAAACTATGGCTACACCTTC.

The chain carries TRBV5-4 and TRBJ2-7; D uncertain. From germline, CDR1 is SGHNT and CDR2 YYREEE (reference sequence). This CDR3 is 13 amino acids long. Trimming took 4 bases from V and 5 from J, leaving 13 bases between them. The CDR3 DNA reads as TGTGCCAGCAGCCGCGGCCCCCTCAACGAGCAGTACTTC. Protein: CASSRGPLNEQYF.

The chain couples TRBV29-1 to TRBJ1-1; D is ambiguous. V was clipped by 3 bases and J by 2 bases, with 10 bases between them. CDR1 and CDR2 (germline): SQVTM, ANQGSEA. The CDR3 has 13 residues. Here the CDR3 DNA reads TGCAGCGTTGACAGGCCTTACAACACTGAAGCTTTCTTT. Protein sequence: CSVDRPYNTEAFF.

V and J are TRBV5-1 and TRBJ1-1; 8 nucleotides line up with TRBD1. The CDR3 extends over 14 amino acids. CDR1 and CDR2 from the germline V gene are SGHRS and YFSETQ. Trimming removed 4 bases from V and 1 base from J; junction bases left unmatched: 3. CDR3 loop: CASSRGTGNTEAFF. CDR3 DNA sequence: TGCGCCAGCAGCCGGGGGACAGGGAACACTGAAGCTTTCTTT.

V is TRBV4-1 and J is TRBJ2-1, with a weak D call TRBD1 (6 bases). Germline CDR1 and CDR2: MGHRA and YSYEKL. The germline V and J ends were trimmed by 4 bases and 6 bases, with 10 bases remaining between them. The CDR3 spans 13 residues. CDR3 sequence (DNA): TGCGCCAGCAGCCCGGTCAGGGGCAATGAGCAGTTCTTC. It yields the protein CASSPVRGNEQFF.

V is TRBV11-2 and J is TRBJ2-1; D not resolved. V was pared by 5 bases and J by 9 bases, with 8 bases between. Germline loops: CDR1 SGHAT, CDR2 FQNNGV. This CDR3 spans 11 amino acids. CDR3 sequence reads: CASSPKLEQFF. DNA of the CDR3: TGTGCCAGCAGCCCAAAGCTTGAGCAGTTCTTC.

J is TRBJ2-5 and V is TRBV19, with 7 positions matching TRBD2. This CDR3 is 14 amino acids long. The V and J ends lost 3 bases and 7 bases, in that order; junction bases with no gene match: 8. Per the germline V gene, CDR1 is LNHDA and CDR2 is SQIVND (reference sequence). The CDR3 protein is CASSIGGMTGTQYF. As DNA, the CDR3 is TGTGCCAGTAGTATCGGGGGGATGACTGGGACCCAGTACTTC.

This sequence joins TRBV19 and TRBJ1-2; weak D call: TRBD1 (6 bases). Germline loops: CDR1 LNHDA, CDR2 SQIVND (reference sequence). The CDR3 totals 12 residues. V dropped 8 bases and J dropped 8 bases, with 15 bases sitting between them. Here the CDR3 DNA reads TGTGCCAGTGTCACCGGGGGGGGCGGCTACACCTTC. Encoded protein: CASVTGGGGYTF.

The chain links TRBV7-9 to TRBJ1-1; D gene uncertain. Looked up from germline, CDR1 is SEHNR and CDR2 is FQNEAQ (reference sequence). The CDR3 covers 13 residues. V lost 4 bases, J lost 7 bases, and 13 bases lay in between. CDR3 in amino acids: CASSYLTGHEAFF. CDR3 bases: TGTGCCAGCAGCTACCTGACGGGTCATGAAGCTTTCTTT.

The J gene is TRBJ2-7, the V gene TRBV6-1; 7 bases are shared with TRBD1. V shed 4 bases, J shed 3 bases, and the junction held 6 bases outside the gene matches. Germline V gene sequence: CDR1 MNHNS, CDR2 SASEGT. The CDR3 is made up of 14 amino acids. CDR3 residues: CASSVGQRYYEQYF. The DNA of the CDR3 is TGTGCCAGCAGTGTGGGACAGCGATACTACGAGCAGTACTTC.

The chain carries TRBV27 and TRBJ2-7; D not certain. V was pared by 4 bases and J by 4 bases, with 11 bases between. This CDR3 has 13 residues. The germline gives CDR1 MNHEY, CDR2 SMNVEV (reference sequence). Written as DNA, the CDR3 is TGTGCCAGCAGTTCTACCCCCCTTTACGAGCAGTACTTC. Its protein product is CASSSTPLYEQYF.

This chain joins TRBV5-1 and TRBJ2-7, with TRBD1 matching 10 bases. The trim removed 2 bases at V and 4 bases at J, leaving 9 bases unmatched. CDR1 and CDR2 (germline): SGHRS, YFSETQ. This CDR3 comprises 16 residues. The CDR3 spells CASSLPTGTGVYEQYF. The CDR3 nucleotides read TGCGCCAGCAGCTTACCCACCGGGACAGGGGTATACGAGCAGTACTTC.

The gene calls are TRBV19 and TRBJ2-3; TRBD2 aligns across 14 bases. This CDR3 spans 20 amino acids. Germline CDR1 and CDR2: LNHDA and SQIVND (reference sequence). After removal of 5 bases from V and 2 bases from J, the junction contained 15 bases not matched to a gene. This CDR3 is CASSPTSGRATGPLTDTQYF. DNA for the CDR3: TGTGCCAGTAGTCCGACTAGCGGGAGGGCCACCGGCCCACTCACAGATACGCAGTATTTT. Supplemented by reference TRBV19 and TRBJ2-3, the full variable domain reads DGGITQSPKYLFRKEGQNVTLSCEQNLNHDAMYWYRQDPGQGLRLIYYSQIVNDFQKGDIAEGYSVSREKKESFPLTVTSAQKNPTAFYLCASSPTSGRATGPLTDTQYFGPGTRLTVL.

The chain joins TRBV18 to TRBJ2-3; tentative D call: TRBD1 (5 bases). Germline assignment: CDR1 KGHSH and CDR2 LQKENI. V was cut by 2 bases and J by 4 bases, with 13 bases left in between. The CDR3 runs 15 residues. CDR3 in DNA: TGTGCCAGCTCACCAATAGGCCCCAGGGCAGATACGCAGTATTTT. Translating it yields CASSPIGPRADTQYF.

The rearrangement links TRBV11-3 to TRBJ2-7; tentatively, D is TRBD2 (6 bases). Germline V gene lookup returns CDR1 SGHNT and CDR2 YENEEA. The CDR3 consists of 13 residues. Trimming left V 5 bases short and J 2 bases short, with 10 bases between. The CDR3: CASSNGGTYEQYF. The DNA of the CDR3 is TGTGCCAGCAGCAATGGGGGGACCTACGAGCAGTACTTC.

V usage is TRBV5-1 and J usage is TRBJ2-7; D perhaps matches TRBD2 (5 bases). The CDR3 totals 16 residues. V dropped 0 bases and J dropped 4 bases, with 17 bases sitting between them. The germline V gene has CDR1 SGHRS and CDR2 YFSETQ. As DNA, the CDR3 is TGCGCCAGCAGCTTGGGCGGACCCACGGCGGGTTACGAGCAGTACTTC. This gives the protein CASSLGGPTAGYEQYF.

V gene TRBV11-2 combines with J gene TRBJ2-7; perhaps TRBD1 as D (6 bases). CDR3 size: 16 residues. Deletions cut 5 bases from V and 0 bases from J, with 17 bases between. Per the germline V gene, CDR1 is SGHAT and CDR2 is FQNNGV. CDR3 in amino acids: CASSEPGALSSYEQYF. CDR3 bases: TGTGCCAGCAGCGAGCCAGGGGCCCTGAGCTCCTACGAGCAGTACTTC.

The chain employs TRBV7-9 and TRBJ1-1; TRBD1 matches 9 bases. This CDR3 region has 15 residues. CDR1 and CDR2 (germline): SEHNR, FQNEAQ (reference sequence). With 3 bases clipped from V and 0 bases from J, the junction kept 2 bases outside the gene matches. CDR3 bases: TGTGCCAGCAGCTTGGACAGGGGCATGAACACTGAAGCTTTCTTT. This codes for CASSLDRGMNTEAFF.

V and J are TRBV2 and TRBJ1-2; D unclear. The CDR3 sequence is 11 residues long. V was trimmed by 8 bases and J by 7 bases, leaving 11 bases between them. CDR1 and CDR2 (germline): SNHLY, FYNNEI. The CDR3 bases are TGTGCCAGCCAGGAAATACTTGGCTACACCTTC. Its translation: CASQEILGYTF.

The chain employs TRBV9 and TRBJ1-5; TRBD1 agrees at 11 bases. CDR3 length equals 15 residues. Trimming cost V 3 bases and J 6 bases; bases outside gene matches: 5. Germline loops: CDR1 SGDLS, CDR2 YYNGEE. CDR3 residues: CASSAGQGASQPQHF. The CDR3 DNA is TGTGCCAGCAGCGCCGGACAGGGGGCGAGTCAGCCCCAGCATTTT. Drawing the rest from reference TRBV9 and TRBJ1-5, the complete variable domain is DSGVTQTPKHLITATGQRVTLRCSPRSGDLSVYWYQQSLDQGLQFLIQYYNGEERAKGNILERFSAQQFPDLHSELNLSSLELGDSALYFCASSAGQGASQPQHFGDGTRLSIL.

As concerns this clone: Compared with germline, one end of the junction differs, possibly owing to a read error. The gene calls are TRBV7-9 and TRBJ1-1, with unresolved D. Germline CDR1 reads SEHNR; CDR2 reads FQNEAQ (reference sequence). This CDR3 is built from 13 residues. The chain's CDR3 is CASRLEANTEAFF. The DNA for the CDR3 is TGTGCCAGCAGATTAGAAGCGAACACTGAAGCTTTCTTT.

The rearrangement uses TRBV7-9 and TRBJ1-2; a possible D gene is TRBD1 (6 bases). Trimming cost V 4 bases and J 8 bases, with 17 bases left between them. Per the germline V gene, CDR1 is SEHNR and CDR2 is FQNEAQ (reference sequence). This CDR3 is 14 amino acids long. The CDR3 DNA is TGTGCCAGCAGCTCAAACAGGGAGTCTGGCGGCTACACCTTC. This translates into CASSSNRESGGYTF. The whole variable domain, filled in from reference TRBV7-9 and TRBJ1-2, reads DTGVSQNPRHKITKRGQNVTFRCDPISEHNRLYWYRQTLGQGPEFLTYFQNEAQLEKSRLLSDRFSAERPKGSFSTLEIQRTEQGDSAMYLCASSSNRESGGYTFGSGTRLTVV.

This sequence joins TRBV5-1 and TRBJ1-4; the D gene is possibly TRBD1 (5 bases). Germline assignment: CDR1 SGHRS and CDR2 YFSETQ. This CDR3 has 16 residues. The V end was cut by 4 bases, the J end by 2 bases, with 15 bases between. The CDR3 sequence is CASSPTPGSTNEKLFF. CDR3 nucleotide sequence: TGCGCCAGCAGCCCGACGCCAGGGTCCACTAATGAAAAACTGTTTTTT.

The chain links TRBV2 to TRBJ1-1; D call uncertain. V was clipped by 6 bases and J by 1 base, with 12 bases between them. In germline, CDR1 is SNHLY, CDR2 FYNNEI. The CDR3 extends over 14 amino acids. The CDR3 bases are TGTGCCAGCAGGTCGGGCCGGGGGAACACTGAAGCTTTCTTT. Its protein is CASRSGRGNTEAFF.

CDR3 sequence (DNA): TGCGCCAGCAGCTTACAGGGGGCTGACTATGGCTACACCTTC. Translating gives CASSLQGADYGYTF. The gene calls are TRBV5-1 and TRBJ1-2; 9 bases agree with TRBD1. CDR3 length: 14 residues. CDR1 and CDR2 (germline): SGHRS, YFSETQ. With V trimmed by 2 bases and J by 3 bases, 2 bases remained unmatched.

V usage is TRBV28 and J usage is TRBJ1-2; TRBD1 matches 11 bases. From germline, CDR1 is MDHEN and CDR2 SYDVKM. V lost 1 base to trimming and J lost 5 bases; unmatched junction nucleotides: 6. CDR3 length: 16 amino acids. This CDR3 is CASSLSSGQGAYGYTF. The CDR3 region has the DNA TGTGCCAGCAGTTTATCTTCTGGACAGGGGGCTTATGGCTACACCTTC.

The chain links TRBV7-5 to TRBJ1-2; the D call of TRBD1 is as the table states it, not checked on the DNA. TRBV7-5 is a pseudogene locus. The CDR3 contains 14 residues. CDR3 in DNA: TGTGTCAGAAGCCTGGGACAGGGGGCCTCTGGCTACACCTTC. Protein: CVRSLGQGASGYTF.